A selection of T cell receptor beta chains follows, all from one sample in a study of blood T cells in healthy people across ages. TCRdb re-called the 5' RACE reads through MiXCR, storing one row per CDR3 protein. Of nearly 800,000 distinct CDR3 sequences listed, approximately 25% are singletons. The same specimen was also included in a second study, on T cells of mothers and their children.

Sequencing used blood. The receptor source for this set is a boy between 5 and 17 years old in good health. Each CDR3 is given with its conserved first and last residue. D genes are given only for firm matches. Size tells how often a clone was seen (once, few, many) or the class of an expanded clone, and some rows leave it out.

-	TRBV20-1	few	TRBJ2-1	TGCAGTGCTAGAAGGGTGTATGAGCAGTTCTTC	CSARRVYEQFF
-	TRBV10-3	-	TRBJ2-7	TGTGCCATCAGTGAACCAGGGGCCTCGAGCTCCTACGAGCAGTACTTC	CAISEPGASSSYEQYF
-	TRBV7-2	-	TRBJ2-5	TGTGCCAGCAGCGAGAGGGACCAAGAGACCCAGTACTTC	CASSERDQETQYF
-	TRBV7-2	-	TRBJ1-5	TGTGCCAGCAGCTTATACGCCCTGGGGGTCTGGAATCAGCCCCAGCATTTT	CASSLYALGVWNQPQHF
-	TRBV20-1	-	TRBJ2-1	TGCAGTGCTAGGCGGGACAGCTCCTACAATGAGCAGTTCTTC	CSARRDSSYNEQFF
-	TRBV7-9	-	TRBJ2-7	TGTGCCAGCAGCTTAGCCCTCTACGAGCAGTACTTC	CASSLALYEQYF
TRBD1	TRBV19	-	TRBJ1-1	TGTGCCAGTACTGTCTGGACAGGGAACACTGAAGCTTTCTTT	CASTVWTGNTEAFF
-	TRBV6-5	-	TRBJ2-7	TGTGCCAGCAGTTACGGATCGCATTCAACCTACGAGCAGTACTTC	CASSYGSHSTYEQYF
-	TRBV5-1	-	TRBJ2-1	TGCGCCAGCAGCACGGGACACTCGAGCTCCTACAATGAGCAGTTCTTC	CASSTGHSSSYNEQFF
-	TRBV11-2	-	TRBJ2-3	TGTGCCAGCAGCTTCTTCGCAGATACGCAGTATTTT	CASSFFADTQYF
-	TRBV12-3/TRBV12-4	-	TRBJ2-1	TGTGCCAGCAGTTTAGATCATATTGTATACAATAAGCAGTTCTTC	CASSLDHIVYNKQFF
-	TRBV7-8	few	TRBJ1-2	TGTGCCAGCAGCTTAATTGTCCCGACAGTCTTCGGCTACACCTTC	CASSLIVPTVFGYTF
TRBD2	TRBV6-2/TRBV6-3	-	TRBJ2-7	TGTGCCAGCAGTGACCCGGGACTAGCGATGGCCGTAGAGCAGTACTTC	CASSDPGLAMAVEQYF
-	TRBV6-6	-	TRBJ1-1	TGTGCCAGCAGTTACGCGACACCTGGAACTGAAGCTTTCTTT	CASSYATPGTEAFF
TRBD1	TRBV28	many	TRBJ1-2	TGTGCCAGCAGTTTTTGGACAGGCTTCGTAGACTTC	CASSFWTGFVDF
-	TRBV7-2	-	TRBJ2-5	TGTGCCAGCAGCTCCAGGCCCCTGGAGACCCAGTACTTC	CASSSRPLETQYF
TRBD1	TRBV7-2	-	TRBJ1-6	TGTGCCAGCAGCGGGGGGACAGGGGCCTATAATTCACCCCTCCACTTT	CASSGGTGAYNSPLHF
TRBD1	TRBV13	few	TRBJ2-7	TGTGCCAGCAGCCCGGCGGGACAGGGAGGCTACGAGCAGTACTTC	CASSPAGQGGYEQYF
TRBD2	TRBV19	few	TRBJ2-7	TGTGCCAGTAGTATTGGGGGGGGATCCTACGAGCAGTACTTC	CASSIGGGSYEQYF
-	TRBV9	few	TRBJ2-2	TGTGCCAGCAGCGTACGCGGAGCGAACACCGGGGAGCTGTTTTTT	CASSVRGANTGELFF
TRBD2	TRBV7-3	few	TRBJ2-7	TGTGCCAGCAGCTTGATGCCCAGCGGGAGTCCCGAGCAGTGCTTC	CASSLMPSGSPEQCF
TRBD1	TRBV10-3	-	TRBJ2-4	TGTGCCATCAGTTCCTCGACAGGGCTACCCAAAAACATTCAGTACTTC	CAISSSTGLPKNIQYF
-	TRBV20-1	-	TRBJ2-7	TGCAGTGCTAGTTGGAGGGGCTCCGAGCAGTACTTC	CSASWRGSEQYF
-	TRBV18	few	TRBJ1-1	TGTGCCAGCTCACCACTTGGAGGGATGAACACTGAAGCTTTCTTT	CASSPLGGMNTEAFF
-	TRBV7-9	few	TRBJ2-5	TGTGCCAGCAGCTTCCCCTCCCGGGGTCAAGAGACCCAGTACTTC	CASSFPSRGQETQYF
TRBD1	TRBV6-6	few	TRBJ2-1	TGTGCCAGCAGTTACGGCCCCGGGACAGGCCCCAATGAGCAGTTCTTC	CASSYGPGTGPNEQFF
TRBD1	TRBV28	-	TRBJ1-2	TGTGCCAGCAGTCCGACAGGGTGGGCCTATGGCTACACCTTC	CASSPTGWAYGYTF
-	TRBV25-1	-	TRBJ1-1	TGTGCCAGCAGTGTACAGACGGACACTGAAGCTTTCTTT	CASSVQTDTEAFF
-	TRBV6-5	-	TRBJ1-4	TGTGCCAGCAGTTACTCGGAAGGGCGGCTGGAAAAACTGTTTTTT	CASSYSEGRLEKLFF
-	TRBV28	few	TRBJ2-5	TGTGCCAGCAGCGATTATAGGGAGACCCAGTACTTC	CASSDYRETQYF
-	TRBV20-1	few	TRBJ1-4	TGCAGTGCTAGCCTACAGGGACTTAGTGAAAACCTGTTTTTT	CSASLQGLSENLFF
-	TRBV7-9	many	TRBJ2-7	TGTGCCAGCATCCCGATACAGACCTCCGCCTACGAGCAGTACTTC	CASIPIQTSAYEQYF
-	TRBV18	-	TRBJ2-2	TGTGCCAGCTCACTAATGGACCGTGCGAACACCGGGGAGCTGTTTTTT	CASSLMDRANTGELFF
TRBD2	TRBV14	few	TRBJ2-7	TGTGCCAGCAGCCCCACCCTAGCGGGCCCTAGAGAGCAGTACTTC	CASSPTLAGPREQYF
-	TRBV12-3/TRBV12-4	-	TRBJ1-4	TGTGCCAGCAGTTTGAGGCAGGGGCGGGAAAAACTGTTTTTT	CASSLRQGREKLFF
-	TRBV29-1	-	TRBJ2-7	TGCAGCGTTGAAGGGTTGGGCAGGGGCGATTCCTACGAGCAGTACTTC	CSVEGLGRGDSYEQYF
-	TRBV7-2	few	TRBJ2-5	TGTGCCAGCAGCCTCTCAAGCATCCAAGAGACCCAGTACTTC	CASSLSSIQETQYF
-	TRBV4-2	-	TRBJ2-7	TGTGCCAGCAGCCAAGAGGTACCGGGGTACGAGCAGTACTTC	CASSQEVPGYEQYF
-	TRBV7-8	few	TRBJ1-5	TGTGCCAGCAGCTTCGAGGGGCAGCCCCAGCATTTT	CASSFEGQPQHF
-	TRBV10-3	-	TRBJ2-5	TGTGCCATCAGTGAGTCTCCGGGGGAGACCCAGTACTTC	CAISESPGETQYF
-	TRBV2	many	TRBJ1-2	TGTGCCAGCAGTACTGTCGATGGGGGGAGCGGCTACACCTTC	CASSTVDGGSGYTF
-	TRBV20-1	-	TRBJ2-4	TGCAGTGCTAGAGATCAGGCCAGCGCGACCAAAAACATTCAGTACTTC	CSARDQASATKNIQYF
-	TRBV7-2	few	TRBJ2-1	TGTGCCAGCAGCTTCGGCCAGGGCGGGTATGAGCAGTTCTTC	CASSFGQGGYEQFF
-	TRBV20-1	-	TRBJ2-3	TGCAGTGCCTCAACACGGACCGCCGGGAAAGATACGCAGTATTTT	CSASTRTAGKDTQYF
TRBD2	TRBV4-3	-	TRBJ2-7	TGCGCCAGCAGCCAAGGAAGACTAGCGGGAAACTACGAGCAGTACTTC	CASSQGRLAGNYEQYF
-	TRBV4-1	-	TRBJ2-5	TGCGCCAGCAGCCAAGATTTAGCGGTTCGGGAGACCCAGTACTTC	CASSQDLAVRETQYF